This T cell receptor (beta chain) was recorded in a study of neurological immune-mediated disorders. The sorted libraries started from about a million CD4+ or CD8+ T cells. It was by 5'RACE with 10-nucleotide random UMIs that the cDNA was made. TCRdb analysed the 5' RACE reads with MiXCR anew, one entry per CDR3 protein. The table has some 27,000 distinct CDR3 sequences, approximately 20% seen once. V lost 1 base to trimming and J lost 2 bases, with 8 bases between them. The length of the CDR3 is 13 residues. The V gene's germline CDR1 is DFQATT and CDR2 SNEGSKA (reference sequence). The sample holds many counts of this clonotype.

The origin of this receptor is a man aged 45-65 years with HTLV-1-associated myelopathy (HAM/TSP). The chain has TRBV20-1 and TRBJ2-5; D not certain. Sequenced material: CD4+ T cells from blood. In nucleotides, the CDR3 is TGCAGTGCTAGAGTGAACAGTCAAGAGACCCAGTACTTC. The encoded protein is CSARVNSQETQYF.